One TCR beta chain is described in this entry. Its antigen target is currently unknown. No base-level quality is on record; no much larger clone is a single base apart. The data are from a study of control samples from healthy donors and cancer patients (dated by TCRdb to between 2020 and 2021). CDR3 length: 15 amino acids, cysteine to phenylalanine. The retained sequence is limited to the CDR3, 45 bases, with the frame set at the first base. The germline V gene yields SGHVS for CDR1 and FQNEAQ for CDR2. The trim is 4 bases for V and 4 bases for J, with a gap of 16 bases between the germline ends. Library preparation used the immunoSEQ multiplex PCR assay. Entries here come from immuneACCESS through TCRdb and include only in-frame sequences with V and J called. Some clones fail to appear in such tables; in the studies checked, an unresolved V gene covers under half of the shortfall, and the cause of the remainder is unknown. This sample gives around 90,000 clones in total; 70% to 90% of them show up just once. Approximately 2.1% of the sample lies in the top ten.

The source of this sequence is a woman between 35 and 50 years old in good health. This chain is built from TRBV7-8 and TRBJ1-1; no D gene call is confident. Sequences were obtained from blood. The sequenced DNA: TGTGCCAGCAGCTCTAAACGGTCCTATTCCACTGAAGCTTTCTTT. Its translation is CASSSKRSYSTEAFF. Extended through the reference TRBV7-8 and TRBJ1-1 proteins, this CDR3 yields the full variable domain: GAGVSQSPRYKVAKRGQDVALRCDPISGHVSLFWYQQALGQGPEFLTYFQNEAQLDKSGLPSDRFFAERPEGSVSTLKIQRTQQEDSAVYLCASSSKRSYSTEAFFGQGTRLTVV.